Included here is one T cell receptor (beta chain) sequence, with context. The antigen is not known. Each library that profiled naive CD8 cells came from roughly 18,000 to 920,000 sorted cells with 10%, 30% or 50% RNA. Naive CD8 T cells were sorted, and the gate applied was CD8+CD4-CCR7+CD45RA+. One entry per CDR3 protein, called by TCRdb with MiXCR from the PCR reads. The table lists some 100,000 distinct CDR3 sequences, 15% to 20% of them singletons. The data stem from a study of molecular identifiers for immune sequencing clone quantification. Study conclusions and caveats: Amid some 900,000 naive cells, spiked Jurkat TCR RNA from one cell was reportedly still detectable. Highly expanded clone sizes could end up underestimated if a barcode were shared by identical TCR molecules.

CDR1 SGHTA and CDR2 FQGTGA come from the germline V gene. V was trimmed by 2 bases and J by 2 bases, leaving 13 bases between them. The CDR3 contains 15 residues. The receptor comes from a human donor in good health. Some libraries in this study had Jurkat cell RNA spiked in. What was sequenced was naive CD8+ T cells from blood, with Jurkat cell RNA spiked in. Subset in this sample: FACS-sorted CD8+CD4-CCR7+CD45RA+ naive T cells. J is TRBJ2-7 and V is TRBV7-3, with a tentative D call TRBD2 (5 bases). CDR3 DNA sequence: TGTGCCAGCAGCTTAGGTCCGGGGAGCCCCTACGAGCAGTACTTC. Translated: CASSLGPGSPYEQYF.